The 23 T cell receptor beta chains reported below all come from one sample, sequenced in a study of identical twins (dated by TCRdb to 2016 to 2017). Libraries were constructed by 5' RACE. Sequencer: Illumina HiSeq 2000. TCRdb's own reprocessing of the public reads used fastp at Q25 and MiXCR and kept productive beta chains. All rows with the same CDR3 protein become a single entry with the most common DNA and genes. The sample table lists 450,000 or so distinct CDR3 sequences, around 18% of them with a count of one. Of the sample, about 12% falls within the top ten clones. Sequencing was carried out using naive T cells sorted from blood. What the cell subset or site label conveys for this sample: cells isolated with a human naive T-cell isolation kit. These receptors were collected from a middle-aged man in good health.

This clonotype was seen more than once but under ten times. CDR3 sequence (DNA): TGCAGTGCTAGGGACGCTTTACGTACGGGTTACAATGAGCAGTTCTTC. Protein product: CSARDALRTGYNEQFF. The chain carries TRBV20-1 and TRBJ2-1; unclear D gene. CDR3 length: 16 amino acids. V gave up 3 bases and J gave up 4 bases, with 19 bases separating them. Germline V gene data show CDR1 as DFQATT and CDR2 as SNEGSKA (reference sequence).

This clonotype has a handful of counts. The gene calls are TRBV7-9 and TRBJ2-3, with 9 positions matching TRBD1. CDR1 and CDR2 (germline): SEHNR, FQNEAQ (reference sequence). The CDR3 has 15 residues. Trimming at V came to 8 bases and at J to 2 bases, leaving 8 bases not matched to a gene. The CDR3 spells CASEFGTGPTDTQYF. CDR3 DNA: TGTGCCAGCGAATTCGGGACAGGGCCCACAGATACGCAGTATTTT.

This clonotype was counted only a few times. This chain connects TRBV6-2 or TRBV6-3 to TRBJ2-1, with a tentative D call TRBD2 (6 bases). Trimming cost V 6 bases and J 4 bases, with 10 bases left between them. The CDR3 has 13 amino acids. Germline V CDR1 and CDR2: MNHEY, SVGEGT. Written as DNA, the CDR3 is TGTGCCAGCAGGTTGGGGGGTTACAATGAGCAGTTCTTC. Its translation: CASRLGGYNEQFF.

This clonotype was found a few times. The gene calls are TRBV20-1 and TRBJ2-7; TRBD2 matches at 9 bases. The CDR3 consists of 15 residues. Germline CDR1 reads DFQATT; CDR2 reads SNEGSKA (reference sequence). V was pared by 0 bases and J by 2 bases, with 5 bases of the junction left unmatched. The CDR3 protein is CSARDGGRGTYEQYF. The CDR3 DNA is TGCAGTGCTAGAGATGGCGGGAGGGGAACCTACGAGCAGTACTTC.

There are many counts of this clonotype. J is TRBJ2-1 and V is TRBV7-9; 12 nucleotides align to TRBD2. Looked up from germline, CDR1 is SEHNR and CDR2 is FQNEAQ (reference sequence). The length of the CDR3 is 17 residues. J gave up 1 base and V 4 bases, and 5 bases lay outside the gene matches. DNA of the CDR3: TGTGCCAGCAGCTCACTAGCGGGAGGTCGGTCCTACAATGAGCAGTTCTTC. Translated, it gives CASSSLAGGRSYNEQFF.

CDR3 residues: CASSQGINEQYF. CDR3 DNA: TGTGCCAGCTCCCAGGGTATCAACGAGCAGTACTTC. The chain combines TRBV18 with TRBJ2-7, with D perhaps TRBD1 (5 bases). The CDR3 has 12 residues. V lost 6 bases, J lost 5 bases, and 11 bases lay in between. In germline, CDR1 is KGHSH, CDR2 LQKENI.

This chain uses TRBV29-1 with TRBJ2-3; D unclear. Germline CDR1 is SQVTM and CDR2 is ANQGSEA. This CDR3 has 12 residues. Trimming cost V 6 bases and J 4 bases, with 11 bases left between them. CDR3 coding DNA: TGCAGCGTCGTCTTGGCCGCAGATACGCAGTATTTT. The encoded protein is CSVVLAADTQYF.

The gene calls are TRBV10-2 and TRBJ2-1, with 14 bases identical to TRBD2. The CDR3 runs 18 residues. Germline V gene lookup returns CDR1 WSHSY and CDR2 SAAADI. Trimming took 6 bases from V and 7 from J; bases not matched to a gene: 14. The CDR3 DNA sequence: TGCGCCAGCAGCACTAGCCAGACTAGCGGGAGGGCATATAATGAGCAGTTCTTC. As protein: CASSTSQTSGRAYNEQFF.

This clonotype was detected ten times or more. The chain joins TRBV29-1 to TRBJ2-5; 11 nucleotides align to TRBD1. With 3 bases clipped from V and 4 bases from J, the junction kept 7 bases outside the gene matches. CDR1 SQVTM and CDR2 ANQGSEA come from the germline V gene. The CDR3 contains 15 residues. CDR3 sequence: CSVDLTGTGGETQYF. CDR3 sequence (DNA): TGCAGCGTTGACCTTACCGGGACAGGGGGAGAGACCCAGTACTTC.

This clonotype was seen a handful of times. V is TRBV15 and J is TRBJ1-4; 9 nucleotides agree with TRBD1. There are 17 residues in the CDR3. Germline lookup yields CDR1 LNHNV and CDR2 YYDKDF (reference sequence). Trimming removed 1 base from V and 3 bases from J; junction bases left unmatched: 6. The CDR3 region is CATSRATGGSANEKLFF. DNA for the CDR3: TGTGCCACCAGCAGAGCCACAGGGGGCTCGGCTAATGAAAAACTGTTTTTT.

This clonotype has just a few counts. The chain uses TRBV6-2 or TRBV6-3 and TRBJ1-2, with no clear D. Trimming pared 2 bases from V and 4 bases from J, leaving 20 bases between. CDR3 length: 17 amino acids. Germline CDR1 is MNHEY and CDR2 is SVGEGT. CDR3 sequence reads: CASSYRSPAQKRYGYTF. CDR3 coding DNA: TGTGCCAGCAGTTACCGCTCTCCGGCCCAGAAGCGCTATGGCTACACCTTC.

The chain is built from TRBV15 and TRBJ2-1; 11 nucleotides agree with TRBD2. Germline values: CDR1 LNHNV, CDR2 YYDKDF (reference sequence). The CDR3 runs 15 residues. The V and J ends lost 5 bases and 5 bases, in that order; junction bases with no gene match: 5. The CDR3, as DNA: TGTGCCACCAGCGGGGGGACTAGCGGAAACAATGAGCAGTTCTTC. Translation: CATSGGTSGNNEQFF.

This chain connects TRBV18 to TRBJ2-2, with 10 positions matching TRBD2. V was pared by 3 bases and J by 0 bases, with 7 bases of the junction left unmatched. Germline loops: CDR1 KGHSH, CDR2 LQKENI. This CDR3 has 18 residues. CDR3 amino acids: CASSPSPSGRTNTGELFF. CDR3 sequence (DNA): TGTGCCAGCTCACCGAGTCCTAGCGGGAGAACGAACACCGGGGAGCTGTTTTTT.

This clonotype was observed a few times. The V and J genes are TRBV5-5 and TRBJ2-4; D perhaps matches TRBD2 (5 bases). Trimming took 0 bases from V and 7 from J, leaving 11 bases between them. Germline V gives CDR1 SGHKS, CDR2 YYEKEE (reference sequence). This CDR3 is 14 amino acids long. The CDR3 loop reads CASSLGWGENIQYF. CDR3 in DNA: TGTGCCAGCAGCTTGGGGTGGGGAGAGAACATTCAGTACTTC.

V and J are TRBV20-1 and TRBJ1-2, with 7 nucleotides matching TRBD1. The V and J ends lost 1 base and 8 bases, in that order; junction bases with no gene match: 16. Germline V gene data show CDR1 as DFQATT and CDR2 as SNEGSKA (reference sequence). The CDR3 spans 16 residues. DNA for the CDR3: TGCAGTGCTAGAGCTCCGCATCCAACAGGGGCTTGGGGCTACACCTTC. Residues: CSARAPHPTGAWGYTF.

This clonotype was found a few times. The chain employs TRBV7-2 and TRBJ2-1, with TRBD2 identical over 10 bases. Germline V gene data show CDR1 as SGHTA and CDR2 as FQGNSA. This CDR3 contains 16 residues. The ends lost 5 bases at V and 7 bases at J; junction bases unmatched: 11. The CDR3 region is CASSPRGAGGPNEQFF. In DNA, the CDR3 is TGTGCCAGCAGCCCCAGGGGAGCGGGGGGGCCGAATGAGCAGTTCTTC.

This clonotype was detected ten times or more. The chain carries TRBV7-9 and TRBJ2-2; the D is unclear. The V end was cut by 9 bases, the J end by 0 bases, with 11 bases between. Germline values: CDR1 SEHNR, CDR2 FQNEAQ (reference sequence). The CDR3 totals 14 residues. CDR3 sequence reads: CASSTGANTGELFF. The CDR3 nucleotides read TGTGCCAGTTCCACGGGCGCGAACACCGGGGAGCTGTTTTTT.

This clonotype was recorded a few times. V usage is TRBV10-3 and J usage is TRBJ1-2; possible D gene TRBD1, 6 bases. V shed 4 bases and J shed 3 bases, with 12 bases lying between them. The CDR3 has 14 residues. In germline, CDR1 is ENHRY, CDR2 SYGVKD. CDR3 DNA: TGTGCCATCAGTGCATCAAGGGGGGACTATGGCTACACCTTC. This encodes CAISASRGDYGYTF.

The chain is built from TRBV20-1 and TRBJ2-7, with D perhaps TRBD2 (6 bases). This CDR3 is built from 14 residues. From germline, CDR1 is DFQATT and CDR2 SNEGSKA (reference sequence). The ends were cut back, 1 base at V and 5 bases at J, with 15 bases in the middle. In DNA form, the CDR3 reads TGCAGTGCTAGAGTTATGACTAGTTCCCACGAGCAGTACTTC. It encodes CSARVMTSSHEQYF.

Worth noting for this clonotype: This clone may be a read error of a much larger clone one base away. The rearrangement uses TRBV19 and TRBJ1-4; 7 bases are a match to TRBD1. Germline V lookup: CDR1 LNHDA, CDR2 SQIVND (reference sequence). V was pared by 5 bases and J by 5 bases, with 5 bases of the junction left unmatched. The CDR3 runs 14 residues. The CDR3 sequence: CASSLGQWNEKLFF. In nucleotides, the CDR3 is TGTGCCAGTAGTTTGGGACAGTGGAATGAAAAACTGTTTTTT.

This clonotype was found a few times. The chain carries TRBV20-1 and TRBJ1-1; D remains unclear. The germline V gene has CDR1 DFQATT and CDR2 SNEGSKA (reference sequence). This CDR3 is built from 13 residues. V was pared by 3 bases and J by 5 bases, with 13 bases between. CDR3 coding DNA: TGCAGTGCTAGTCGTCCAGATCGGACTGAAGCTTTCTTT. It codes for CSASRPDRTEAFF.

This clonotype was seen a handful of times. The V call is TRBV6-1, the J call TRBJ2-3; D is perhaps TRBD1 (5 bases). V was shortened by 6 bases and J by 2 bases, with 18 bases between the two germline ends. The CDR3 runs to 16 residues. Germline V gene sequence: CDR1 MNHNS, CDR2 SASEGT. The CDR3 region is CASRPRGQLLTDTQYF. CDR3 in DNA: TGTGCCAGCAGGCCCCGTGGACAACTACTCACAGATACGCAGTATTTT.

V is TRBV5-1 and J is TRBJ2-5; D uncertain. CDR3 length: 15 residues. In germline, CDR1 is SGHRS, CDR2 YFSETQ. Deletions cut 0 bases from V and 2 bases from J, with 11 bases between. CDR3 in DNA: TGCGCCAGCAGCTTGGGACCCGGGTCTCAAGAGACCCAGTACTTC. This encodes CASSLGPGSQETQYF.